There are a few counts of the clone carrying this T cell receptor beta chain. Library preparation (for TCRbeta) was performed with unique molecular identifiers. TCRdb re-called the PCR reads with MiXCR, one entry per CDR3 protein. The repertoire holds more than 500,000 distinct CDR3 sequences, with about an eighth as singletons. This CDR3 has 15 amino acids. Per germline, CDR1 SGHTA and CDR2 FQGTGA. V shed 2 bases and J shed 1 base, with 9 bases lying between them. This sample is drawn from a study of T-cell reconstitution after alpha-beta-depleted transplantation in children. Specimen: PBMCs, mostly from graft donor cells, collected 180 days after TCRalphabeta/CD19-depleted stem cell transplant. This TCR derives from a female patient aged 2-15 years who had a stem cell transplant for aplastic anemia, so the T cells may come from the graft donor. This chain joins TRBV7-3 and TRBJ2-1; the D gene is possibly TRBD1 (6 bases). This CDR3 is CASSLLGGSYNEQFF. The CDR3 DNA sequence: TGTGCCAGCAGCTTATTAGGGGGATCCTACAATGAGCAGTTCTTC.